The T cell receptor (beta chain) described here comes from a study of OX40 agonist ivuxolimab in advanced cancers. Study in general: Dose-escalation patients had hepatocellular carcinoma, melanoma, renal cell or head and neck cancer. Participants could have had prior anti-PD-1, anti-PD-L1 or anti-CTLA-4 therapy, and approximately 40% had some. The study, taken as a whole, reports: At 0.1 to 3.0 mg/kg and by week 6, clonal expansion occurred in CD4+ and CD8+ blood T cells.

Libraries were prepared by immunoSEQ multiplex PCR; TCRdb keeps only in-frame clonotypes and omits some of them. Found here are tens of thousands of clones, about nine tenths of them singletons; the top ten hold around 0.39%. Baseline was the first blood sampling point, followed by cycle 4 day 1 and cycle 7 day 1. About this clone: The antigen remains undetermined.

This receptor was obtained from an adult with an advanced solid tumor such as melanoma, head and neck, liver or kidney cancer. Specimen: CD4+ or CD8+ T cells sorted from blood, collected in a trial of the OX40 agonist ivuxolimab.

The CDR3 bases are TGTGCCAGCTCACCACCGGGGACCGTACGAGATACGCAGTATTTT. As protein: CASSPPGTVRDTQYF. The chain employs TRBV18 and TRBJ2-3; D is perhaps TRBD1 or TRBD2 (5 bases each). The V end lost 0 bases, the J end lost 5 bases, and 12 bases lay between the germline ends. The CDR3 covers 15 residues. Germline values: CDR1 KGHSH, CDR2 LQKENI.